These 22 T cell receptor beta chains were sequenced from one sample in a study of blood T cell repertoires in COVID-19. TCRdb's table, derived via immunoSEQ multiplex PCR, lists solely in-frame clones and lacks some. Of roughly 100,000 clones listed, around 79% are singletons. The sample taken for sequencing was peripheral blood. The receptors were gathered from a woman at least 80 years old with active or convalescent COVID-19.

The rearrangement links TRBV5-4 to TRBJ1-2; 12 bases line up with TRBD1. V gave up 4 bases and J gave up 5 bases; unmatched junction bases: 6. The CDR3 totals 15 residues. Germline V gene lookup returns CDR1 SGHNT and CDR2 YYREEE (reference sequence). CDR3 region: CASSMGQGAIYGYTF. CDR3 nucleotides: TGTGCCAGCAGCATGGGACAGGGGGCGATTTATGGCTACACCTTC. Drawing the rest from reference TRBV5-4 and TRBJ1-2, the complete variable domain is ETGVTQSPTHLIKTRGQQVTLRCSSQSGHNTVSWYQQALGQGPQFIFQYYREEENGRGNFPPRFSGLQFPNYSSELNVNALELDDSALYLCASSMGQGAIYGYTFGSGTRLTVV.

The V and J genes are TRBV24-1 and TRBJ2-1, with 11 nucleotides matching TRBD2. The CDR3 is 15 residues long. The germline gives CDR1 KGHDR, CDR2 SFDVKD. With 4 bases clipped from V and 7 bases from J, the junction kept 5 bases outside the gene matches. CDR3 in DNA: TGTGCCACCAGTGAGCCTAGCGGGAGGAGGAATGAGCAGTTCTTC. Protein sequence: CATSEPSGRRNEQFF.

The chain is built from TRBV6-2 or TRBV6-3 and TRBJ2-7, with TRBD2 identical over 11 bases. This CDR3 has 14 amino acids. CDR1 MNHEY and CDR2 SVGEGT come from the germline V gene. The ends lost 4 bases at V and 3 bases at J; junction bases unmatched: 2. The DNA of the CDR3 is TGTGCCAGCAGTTGGACTAGCGGGTACTACGAGCAGTACTTC. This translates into CASSWTSGYYEQYF.

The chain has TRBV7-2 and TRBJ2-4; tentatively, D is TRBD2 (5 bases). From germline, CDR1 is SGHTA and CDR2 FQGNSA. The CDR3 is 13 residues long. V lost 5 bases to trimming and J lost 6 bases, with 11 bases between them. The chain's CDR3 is CASSPREGNIQYF. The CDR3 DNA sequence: TGTGCCAGCAGCCCCCGAGAGGGAAACATTCAGTACTTC. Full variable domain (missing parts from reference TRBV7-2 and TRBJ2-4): GAGVSQSPSNKVTEKGKDVELRCDPISGHTALYWYRQSLGQGLEFLIYFQGNSAPDKSGLPSDRFSAERTGGSVSTLTIQRTQQEDSAVYLCASSPREGNIQYFGAGTRLSVL.

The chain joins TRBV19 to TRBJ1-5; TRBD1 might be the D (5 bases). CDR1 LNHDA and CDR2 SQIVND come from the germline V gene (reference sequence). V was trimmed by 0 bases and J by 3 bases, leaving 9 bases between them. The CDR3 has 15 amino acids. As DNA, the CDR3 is TGTGCCAGTAGTATAGAAGCAGGGTCCAATCAGCCCCAGCATTTT. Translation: CASSIEAGSNQPQHF.

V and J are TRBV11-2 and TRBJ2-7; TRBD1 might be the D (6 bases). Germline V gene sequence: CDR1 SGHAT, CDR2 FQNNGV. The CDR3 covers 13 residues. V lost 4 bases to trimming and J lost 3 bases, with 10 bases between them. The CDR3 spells CASSSDSLYEQYF. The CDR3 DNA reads TGTGCCAGCAGCTCGGACAGCCTCTACGAGCAGTACTTC. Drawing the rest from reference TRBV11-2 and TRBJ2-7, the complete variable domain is EAGVAQSPRYKIIEKRQSVAFWCNPISGHATLYWYQQILGQGPKLLIQFQNNGVVDDSQLPKDRFSAERLKGVDSTLKIQPAKLEDSAVYLCASSSDSLYEQYFGPGTRLTVT.

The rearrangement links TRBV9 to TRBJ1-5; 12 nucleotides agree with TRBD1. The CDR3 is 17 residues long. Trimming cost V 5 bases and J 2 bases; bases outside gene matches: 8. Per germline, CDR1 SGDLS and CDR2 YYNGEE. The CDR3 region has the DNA TGTGCCAGCAGTCCCGGGACAGGGGGCTTGGGCAATCAGCCCCAGCATTTT. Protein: CASSPGTGGLGNQPQHF. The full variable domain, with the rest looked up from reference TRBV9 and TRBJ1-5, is DSGVTQTPKHLITATGQRVTLRCSPRSGDLSVYWYQQSLDQGLQFLIQYYNGEERAKGNILERFSAQQFPDLHSELNLSSLELGDSALYFCASSPGTGGLGNQPQHFGDGTRLSIL.

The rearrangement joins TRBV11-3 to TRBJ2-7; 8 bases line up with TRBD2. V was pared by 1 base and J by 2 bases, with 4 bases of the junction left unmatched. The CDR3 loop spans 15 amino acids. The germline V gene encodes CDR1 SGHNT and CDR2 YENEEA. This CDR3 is CASSLGPGGPYEQYF. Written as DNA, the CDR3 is TGTGCCAGCAGCTTAGGGCCGGGGGGGCCCTACGAGCAGTACTTC. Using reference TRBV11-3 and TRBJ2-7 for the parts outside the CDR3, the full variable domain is EAGVVQSPRYKIIEKKQPVAFWCNPISGHNTLYWYLQNLGQGPELLIRYENEEAVDDSQLPKDRFSAERLKGVDSTLKIQPAELGDSAVYLCASSLGPGGPYEQYFGPGTRLTVT.

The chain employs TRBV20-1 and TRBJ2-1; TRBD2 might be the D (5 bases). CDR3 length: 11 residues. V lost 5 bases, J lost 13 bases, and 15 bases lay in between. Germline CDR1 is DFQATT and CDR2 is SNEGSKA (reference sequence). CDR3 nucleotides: TGCAGTGCTCGGGGATTAGGCAGACAGTTCTTC. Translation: CSARGLGRQFF.

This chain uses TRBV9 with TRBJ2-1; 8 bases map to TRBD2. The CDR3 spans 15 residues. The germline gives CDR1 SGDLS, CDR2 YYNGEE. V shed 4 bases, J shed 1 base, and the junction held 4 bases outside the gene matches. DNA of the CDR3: TGTGCCAGCAGCCAGCGGGAGAAGTCCTACAATGAGCAGTTCTTC. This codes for CASSQREKSYNEQFF.

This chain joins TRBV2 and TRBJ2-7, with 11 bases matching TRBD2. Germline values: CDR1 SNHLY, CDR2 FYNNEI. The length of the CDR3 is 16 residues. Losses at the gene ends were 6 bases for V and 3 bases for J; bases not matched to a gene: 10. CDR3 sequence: CASSLLAGAGLYEQYF. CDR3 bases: TGTGCCAGCAGCCTACTAGCGGGAGCGGGCCTCTACGAGCAGTACTTC.

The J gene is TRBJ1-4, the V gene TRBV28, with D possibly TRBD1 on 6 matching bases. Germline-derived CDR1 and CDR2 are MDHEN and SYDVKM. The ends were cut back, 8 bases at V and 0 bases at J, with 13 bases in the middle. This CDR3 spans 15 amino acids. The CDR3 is CASGPGEATNEKLFF. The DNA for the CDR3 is TGTGCCAGCGGACCAGGGGAAGCAACTAATGAAAAACTGTTTTTT. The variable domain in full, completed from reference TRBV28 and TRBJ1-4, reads DVKVTQSSRYLVKRTGEKVFLECVQDMDHENMFWYRQDPGLGLRLIYFSYDVKMKEKGDIPEGYSVSREKKERFSLILESASTNQTSMYLCASGPGEATNEKLFFGSGTQLSVL.

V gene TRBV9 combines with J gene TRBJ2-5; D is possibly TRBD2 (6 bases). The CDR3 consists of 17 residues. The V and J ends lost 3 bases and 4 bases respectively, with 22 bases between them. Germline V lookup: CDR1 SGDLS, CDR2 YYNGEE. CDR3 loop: CASSAYGTPGSAETQYF. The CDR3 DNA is TGTGCCAGCAGCGCCTACGGGACTCCTGGTTCGGCAGAGACCCAGTACTTC. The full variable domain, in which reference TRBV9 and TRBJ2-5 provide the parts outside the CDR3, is DSGVTQTPKHLITATGQRVTLRCSPRSGDLSVYWYQQSLDQGLQFLIQYYNGEERAKGNILERFSAQQFPDLHSELNLSSLELGDSALYFCASSAYGTPGSAETQYFGPGTRLLVL.

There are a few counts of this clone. Here the CDR3 DNA reads TGTGCCAGCAGCCCGGGACTAGCGGTCAACACCGGGGAGCTGTTTTTT. As protein: CASSPGLAVNTGELFF. J is TRBJ2-2 and V is TRBV5-4; TRBD2 matches at 11 bases. Trimming took 4 bases from V and 2 from J; bases not matched to a gene: 4. The V gene's germline CDR1 is SGHNT and CDR2 YYREEE (reference sequence). The CDR3 contains 16 residues. The full variable domain, rest sourced from reference TRBV5-4 and TRBJ2-2, is ETGVTQSPTHLIKTRGQQVTLRCSSQSGHNTVSWYQQALGQGPQFIFQYYREEENGRGNFPPRFSGLQFPNYSSELNVNALELDDSALYLCASSPGLAVNTGELFFGEGSRLTVL.

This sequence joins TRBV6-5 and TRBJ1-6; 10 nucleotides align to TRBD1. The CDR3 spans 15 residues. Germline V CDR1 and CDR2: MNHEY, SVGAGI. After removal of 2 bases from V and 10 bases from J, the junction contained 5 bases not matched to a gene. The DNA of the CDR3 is TGTGCCAGCAGTTACGGGGACAGGGGAAGGTCACCCCTCCACTTT. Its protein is CASSYGDRGRSPLHF.

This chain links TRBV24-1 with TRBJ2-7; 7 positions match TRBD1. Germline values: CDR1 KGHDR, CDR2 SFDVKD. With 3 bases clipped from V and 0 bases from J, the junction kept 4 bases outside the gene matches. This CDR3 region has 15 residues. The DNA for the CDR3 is TGTGCCACCAGTGATCACCGGACAGGCTCCTACGAGCAGTACTTC. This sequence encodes CATSDHRTGSYEQYF.

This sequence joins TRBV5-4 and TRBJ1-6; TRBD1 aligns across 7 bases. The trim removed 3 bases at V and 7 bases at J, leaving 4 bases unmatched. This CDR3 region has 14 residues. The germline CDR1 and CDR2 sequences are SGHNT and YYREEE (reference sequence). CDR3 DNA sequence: TGTGCCAGCAGCTCCGGGACAGCCAATTCACCCCTCCACTTT. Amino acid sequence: CASSSGTANSPLHF.

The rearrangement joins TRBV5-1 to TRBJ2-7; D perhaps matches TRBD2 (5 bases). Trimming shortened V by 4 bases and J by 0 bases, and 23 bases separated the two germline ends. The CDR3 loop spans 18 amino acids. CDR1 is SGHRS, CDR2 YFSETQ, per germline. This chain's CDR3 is CASSPNVGKADSSYEQYF. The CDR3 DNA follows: TGCGCCAGCAGCCCGAATGTGGGGAAAGCGGATAGCTCCTACGAGCAGTACTTC.

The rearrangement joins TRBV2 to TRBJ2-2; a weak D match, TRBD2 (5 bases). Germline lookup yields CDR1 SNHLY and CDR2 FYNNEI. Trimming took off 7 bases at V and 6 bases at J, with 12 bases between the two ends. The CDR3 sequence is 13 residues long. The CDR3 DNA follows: TGTGCCAGCAAACGGGGAGAGGCCGGGGAGCTGTTTTTT. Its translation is CASKRGEAGELFF.

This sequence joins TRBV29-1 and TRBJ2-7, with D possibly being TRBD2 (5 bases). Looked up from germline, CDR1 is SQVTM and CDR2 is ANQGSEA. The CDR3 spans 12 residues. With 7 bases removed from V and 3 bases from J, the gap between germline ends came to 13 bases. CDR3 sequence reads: CSARLGSYEQYF. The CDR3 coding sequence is TGCAGCGCTCGACTGGGGAGCTACGAGCAGTACTTC.

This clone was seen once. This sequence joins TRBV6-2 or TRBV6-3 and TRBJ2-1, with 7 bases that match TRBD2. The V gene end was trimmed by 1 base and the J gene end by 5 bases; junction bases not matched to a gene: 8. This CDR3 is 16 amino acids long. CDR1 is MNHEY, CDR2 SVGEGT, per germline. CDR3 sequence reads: CASSYYPGLTNNEQFF. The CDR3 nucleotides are TGTGCCAGCAGTTACTACCCGGGACTAACGAACAATGAGCAGTTCTTC.

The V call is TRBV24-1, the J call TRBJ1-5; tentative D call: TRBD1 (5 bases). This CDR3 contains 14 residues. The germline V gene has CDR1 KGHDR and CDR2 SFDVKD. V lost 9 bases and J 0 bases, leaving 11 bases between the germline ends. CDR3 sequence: CATGQGYSNQPQHF. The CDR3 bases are TGTGCCACCGGGCAGGGTTATAGCAATCAGCCCCAGCATTTT.